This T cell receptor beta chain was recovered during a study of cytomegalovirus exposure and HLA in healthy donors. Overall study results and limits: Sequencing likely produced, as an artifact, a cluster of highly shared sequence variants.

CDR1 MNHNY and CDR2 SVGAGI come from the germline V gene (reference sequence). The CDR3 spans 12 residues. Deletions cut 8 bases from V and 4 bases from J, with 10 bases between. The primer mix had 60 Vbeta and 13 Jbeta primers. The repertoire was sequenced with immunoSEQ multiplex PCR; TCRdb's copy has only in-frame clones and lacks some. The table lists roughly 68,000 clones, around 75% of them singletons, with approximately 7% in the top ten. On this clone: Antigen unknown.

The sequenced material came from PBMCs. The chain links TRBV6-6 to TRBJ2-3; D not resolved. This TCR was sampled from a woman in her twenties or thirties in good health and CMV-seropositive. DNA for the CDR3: TGTGCCAGCGGCCCCTCGCCAGATACGCAGTATTTT. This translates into CASGPSPDTQYF.